This entry describes one T cell receptor (beta chain). The antigen remains unidentified. The CDR3 is made up of 13 amino acids. The germline gives CDR1 SNHLY, CDR2 FYNNEI. The V and J ends lost 7 bases and 7 bases, in that order; junction bases with no gene match: 7. This sample was taken from a study of cytomegalovirus exposure and HLA in healthy donors. Study conclusions and caveats: The study designated roughly 150 TCR beta chains cytomegalovirus-associated. The availability of immune exposure information extended only to CMV serostatus.

Use of 60 Vbeta and 13 Jbeta primers characterized the PCR. TCRdb's copy holds only in-frame clones and misses some; the assay was immunoSEQ multiplex PCR. This table holds 150,000 to 200,000 clones, approximately 72% found once. V is TRBV2 and J is TRBJ1-2, with 9 bases fitting TRBD1. Sequenced material: PBMCs. This sequence originates from a human donor in good health. CDR3 bases: TGTGCCAGCACGCTAAACAGGGGGCGTGGCTACACCTTC. This gives the protein CASTLNRGRGYTF.